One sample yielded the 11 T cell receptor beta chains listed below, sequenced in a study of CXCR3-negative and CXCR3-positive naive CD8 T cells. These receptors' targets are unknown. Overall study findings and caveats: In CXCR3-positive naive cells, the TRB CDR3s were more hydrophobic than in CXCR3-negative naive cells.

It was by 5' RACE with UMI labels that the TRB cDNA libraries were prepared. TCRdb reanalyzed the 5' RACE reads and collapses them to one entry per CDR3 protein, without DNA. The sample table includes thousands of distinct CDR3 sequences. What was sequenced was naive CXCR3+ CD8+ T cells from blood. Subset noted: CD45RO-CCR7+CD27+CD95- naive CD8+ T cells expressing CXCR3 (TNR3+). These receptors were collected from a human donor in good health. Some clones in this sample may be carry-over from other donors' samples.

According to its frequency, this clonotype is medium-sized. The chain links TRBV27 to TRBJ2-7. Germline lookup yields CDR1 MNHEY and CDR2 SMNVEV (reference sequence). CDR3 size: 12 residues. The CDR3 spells CASSSFSYEQYF.

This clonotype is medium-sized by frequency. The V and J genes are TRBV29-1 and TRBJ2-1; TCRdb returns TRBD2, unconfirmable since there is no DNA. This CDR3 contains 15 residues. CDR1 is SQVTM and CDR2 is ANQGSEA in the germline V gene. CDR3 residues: CSVGGTSGGYNEQFF.

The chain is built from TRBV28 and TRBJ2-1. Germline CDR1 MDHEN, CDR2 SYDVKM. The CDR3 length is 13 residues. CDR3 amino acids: CASSFLSNHEQFF.

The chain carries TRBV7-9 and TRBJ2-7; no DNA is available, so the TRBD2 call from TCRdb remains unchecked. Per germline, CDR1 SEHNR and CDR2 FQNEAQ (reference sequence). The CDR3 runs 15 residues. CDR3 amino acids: CASSQLAGEAYEQYF. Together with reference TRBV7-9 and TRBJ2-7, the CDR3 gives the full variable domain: DTGVSQNPRHKITKRGQNVTFRCDPISEHNRLYWYRQTLGQGPEFLTYFQNEAQLEKSRLLSDRFSAERPKGSFSTLEIQRTEQGDSAMYLCASSQLAGEAYEQYFGPGTRLTVT.

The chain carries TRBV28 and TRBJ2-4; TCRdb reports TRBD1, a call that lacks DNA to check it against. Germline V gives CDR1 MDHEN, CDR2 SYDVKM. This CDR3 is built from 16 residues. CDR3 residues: CASSYDSSEAKNIQYF.

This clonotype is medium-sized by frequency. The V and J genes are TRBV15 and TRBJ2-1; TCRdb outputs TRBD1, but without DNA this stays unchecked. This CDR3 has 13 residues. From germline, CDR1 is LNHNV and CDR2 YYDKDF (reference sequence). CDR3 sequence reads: CATRNRGFNEQFF.

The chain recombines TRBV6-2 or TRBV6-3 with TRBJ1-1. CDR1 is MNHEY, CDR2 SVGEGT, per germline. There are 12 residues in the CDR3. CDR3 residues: CASSYSGREAFF.

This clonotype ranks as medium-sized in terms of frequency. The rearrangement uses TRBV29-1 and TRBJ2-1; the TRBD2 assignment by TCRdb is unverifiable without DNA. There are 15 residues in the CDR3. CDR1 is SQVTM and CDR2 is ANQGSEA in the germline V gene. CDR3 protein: CSVSRTSGRGPEQFF.

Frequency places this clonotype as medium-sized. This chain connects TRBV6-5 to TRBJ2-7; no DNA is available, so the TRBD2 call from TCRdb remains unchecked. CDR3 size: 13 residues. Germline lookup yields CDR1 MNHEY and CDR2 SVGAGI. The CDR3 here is CASSYGLEYEQYF.

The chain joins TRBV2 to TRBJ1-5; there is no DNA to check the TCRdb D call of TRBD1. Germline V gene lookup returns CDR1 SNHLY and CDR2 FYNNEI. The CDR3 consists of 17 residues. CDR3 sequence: CASNSPGTGNSNQPQHF.

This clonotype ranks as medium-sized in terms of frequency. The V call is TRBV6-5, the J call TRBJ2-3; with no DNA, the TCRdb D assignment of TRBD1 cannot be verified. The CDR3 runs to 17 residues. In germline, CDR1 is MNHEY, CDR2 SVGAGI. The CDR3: CASSYYRDREIADTQYF.